The 24 T cell receptor beta chains below come from one sample, sequenced in a study of early T cells in non-severe SARS-CoV-2 infection. TCRdb independently ran MiXCR on the 5' RACE reads; one entry per CDR3 protein. The data hold 50,000 or so distinct CDR3 sequences, with around 5.2% observed a single time. The sample comprised whole blood. Receptors originate from an adult who was a healthcare worker with PCR-confirmed SARS-CoV-2 infection or an uninfected control (not recorded which).

This clonotype came up many times. This chain joins TRBV7-2 and TRBJ2-7, with D possibly called TRBD1 or TRBD2 (6 bases each). V dropped 1 base and J dropped 7 bases, with 14 bases sitting between them. The CDR3 spans 14 residues. Germline assignment: CDR1 SGHTA and CDR2 FQGNSA. The chain's CDR3 is CASSLDGGLVEQYF. CDR3 bases: TGTGCCAGCAGCTTAGATGGGGGGCTTGTGGAGCAGTACTTC.

The table lists this clonotype with many counts. CDR3 sequence (DNA): TGTGCCAGCTCACCAAACTTGGGTAGTGGCTACACCTTC. Amino acids: CASSPNLGSGYTF. The rearrangement uses TRBV18 and TRBJ1-2; D not resolved. Per germline, CDR1 KGHSH and CDR2 LQKENI. This CDR3 region has 13 residues. Trimming stripped 2 bases from V and 7 bases from J, with 11 bases between.

This clonotype occurred many times. The chain employs TRBV6-6 and TRBJ2-3, with 9 bases matching TRBD2. CDR3 length: 17 residues. Looked up from germline, CDR1 is MNHNY and CDR2 is SVGAGI (reference sequence). J gave up 2 bases and V 0 bases, and 6 bases lay outside the gene matches. CDR3 loop: CASSYSNSGGHTDTQYF. CDR3 coding DNA: TGTGCCAGCAGTTACTCGAATAGCGGGGGACACACAGATACGCAGTATTTT.

The J gene is TRBJ2-7, the V gene TRBV29-1, with D unclear. This CDR3 has 13 amino acids. Germline V gene data show CDR1 as SQVTM and CDR2 as ANQGSEA. The ends were cut back, 6 bases at V and 0 bases at J, with 12 bases in the middle. CDR3 residues: CSVLTISSYEQYF. CDR3 nucleotides: TGCAGCGTCCTCACAATCAGCTCCTACGAGCAGTACTTC.

V and J are TRBV12-3 or TRBV12-4 and TRBJ1-5; D not resolved. CDR3 length: 14 amino acids. V lost 5 bases, J lost 1 base, and 9 bases lay in between. For the CDR3, the DNA is TGTGCCAGCAGTGATCAGCCGAGCAATCAGCCCCAGCATTTT. It is translated as CASSDQPSNQPQHF.

The chain uses TRBV6-5 and TRBJ1-2; a possible D gene is TRBD1 (5 bases). The CDR3 contains 14 residues. Trimming shortened V by 6 bases and J by 4 bases, and 15 bases separated the two germline ends. The germline V gene encodes CDR1 MNHEY and CDR2 SVGAGI. The CDR3: CASSRAQGSYGYTF. CDR3 DNA: TGTGCCAGCAGCCGAGCCCAGGGATCCTATGGCTACACCTTC.

A note on this clonotype: A much bigger clone sits one base away, suggesting this may be a read error. It is likely a read error, because the conserved phenylalanine at the end of the CDR3 is missing. The genes are TRBV11-3 and TRBJ2-1; D remains ambiguous. The germline CDR1 and CDR2 sequences are SGHNT and YENEEA. The CDR3 runs to 13 residues. The V and J ends lost 3 bases and 7 bases respectively, with 10 bases between them. CDR3 loop: CASSLHPLNEQFS. The CDR3 bases are TGTGCCAGCAGCTTGCATCCTCTGAATGAGCAGTTCTCC.

This clonotype was recorded at least ten times. This chain uses TRBV7-2 with TRBJ1-1; no definite D call. Trimming stripped 5 bases from V and 4 bases from J, with 14 bases between. The CDR3 covers 14 residues. In germline, CDR1 is SGHTA, CDR2 FQGNSA. Here the CDR3 DNA reads TGTGCCAGCAGCCTCCAAGTGACGCTCACTGAAGCTTTCTTT. Its translation is CASSLQVTLTEAFF.

At least ten counts were recorded for this clonotype. The rearrangement joins TRBV27 to TRBJ2-7, with D possibly being TRBD2 (5 bases). This CDR3 is built from 13 residues. Trimming removed 8 bases from V and 6 bases from J, with 17 bases in between. Germline V gives CDR1 MNHEY, CDR2 SMNVEV (reference sequence). The DNA of the CDR3 is TGTGCCAGCGGGAGATCGACCACGGGCGAGCAGTACTTC. It specifies CASGRSTTGEQYF.

This clonotype came up a few times. The rearrangement links TRBV20-1 to TRBJ2-5; D might be TRBD1 (5 bases). Germline V lookup: CDR1 DFQATT, CDR2 SNEGSKA (reference sequence). CDR3 length: 17 amino acids. Trimming left V 3 bases short and J 2 bases short, with 22 bases between. The CDR3 nucleotides are TGCAGTGCTAGGGACATATCGGCCAAGGATTATCAAGAGACCCAGTACTTC. Its protein product is CSARDISAKDYQETQYF.

This clonotype was recorded a few times. V gene TRBV27 combines with J gene TRBJ2-6, with a possible D match to TRBD2 (6 bases). The CDR3 covers 14 residues. V lost 8 bases and J lost 0, with 8 bases in between. Per the germline V gene, CDR1 is MNHEY and CDR2 is SMNVEV (reference sequence). The CDR3 here is CASGDSSGANVLTF. The CDR3 coding sequence is TGTGCCAGCGGGGACTCCTCTGGGGCCAACGTCCTGACTTTC.

This clonotype was picked up many times. V and J are TRBV2 and TRBJ1-5; D gene unclear. V was shortened by 2 bases and J by 6 bases, with 5 bases between the two germline ends. Germline loops: CDR1 SNHLY, CDR2 FYNNEI. The CDR3 consists of 12 residues. CDR3 loop: CASSEPSQPQHF. The CDR3 coding sequence is TGTGCCAGCAGTGAACCTTCTCAGCCCCAGCATTTT.

This clonotype was found many times. The chain links TRBV12-5 to TRBJ2-3; TRBD2 might be the D (5 bases). V lost 3 bases to trimming and J lost 4 bases, with 11 bases between them. The CDR3 is made up of 14 amino acids. Germline loops: CDR1 LGHNT, CDR2 FRNRAP. CDR3 sequence: CASGFPRGPDTQYF. CDR3 sequence (DNA): TGTGCTAGTGGTTTCCCGCGAGGGCCAGATACGCAGTATTTT. Using reference TRBV12-5 and TRBJ2-3 for the parts outside the CDR3, the full variable domain is DARVTQTPRHKVTEMGQEVTMRCQPILGHNTVFWYRQTMMQGLELLAYFRNRAPLDDSGMPKDRFSAEMPDATLATLKIQPSEPRDSAVYFCASGFPRGPDTQYFGPGTRLTVL.

There are a few counts of this clonotype. V usage is TRBV3-1 and J usage is TRBJ2-7; 8 bases are shared with TRBD2. There are 15 residues in the CDR3. V shed 4 bases, J shed 5 bases, and the junction held 10 bases outside the gene matches. Germline CDR1 LGHDT, CDR2 YNNKEL (reference sequence). The CDR3 bases are TGTGCCAGCAGCCCCTTGACTAGCGTCCGCGACGAGCAGTACTTC. Amino acids: CASSPLTSVRDEQYF.

Details on this clonotype: A much larger clone sits a single nucleotide away, making a read error possible. CDR3 loop: CASSVGGSYEQYF. The DNA for the CDR3 is TGTGCCAGCAGCGTAGGGGGCAGCTACGAGCAGTACTTC. The genes are TRBV9 and TRBJ2-7, with D possibly TRBD1 on 5 matching bases. CDR1 is SGDLS and CDR2 is YYNGEE in the germline V gene. The V end lost 0 bases, the J end lost 3 bases, and 7 bases lay between the germline ends. The CDR3 covers 13 residues. The full variable domain, rest sourced from reference TRBV9 and TRBJ2-7, is DSGVTQTPKHLITATGQRVTLRCSPRSGDLSVYWYQQSLDQGLQFLIQYYNGEERAKGNILERFSAQQFPDLHSELNLSSLELGDSALYFCASSVGGSYEQYFGPGTRLTVT.

V usage is TRBV6-5 and J usage is TRBJ2-1; D not resolved. The CDR3 consists of 13 residues. V lost 7 bases to trimming and J lost 2 bases, with 9 bases between them. CDR1 MNHEY and CDR2 SVGAGI come from the germline V gene. The CDR3 is CASMAAAYNEQFF. CDR3 DNA: TGTGCCAGCATGGCGGCAGCCTACAATGAGCAGTTCTTC.

There are a few counts of this clonotype. The J gene is TRBJ1-2, the V gene TRBV19, with D possibly being TRBD1 (6 bases). CDR1 is LNHDA and CDR2 is SQIVND in the germline V gene (reference sequence). There are 13 residues in the CDR3. Trimming took off 7 bases at V and 4 bases at J, with 13 bases between the two ends. This chain's CDR3 is CASTQGSAYGYTF. The CDR3 region has the DNA TGTGCCAGTACCCAGGGGTCCGCCTATGGCTACACCTTC.

This clonotype was counted at least ten times. V usage is TRBV30 and J usage is TRBJ1-1, with unresolved D. The CDR3 spans 11 residues. Germline-derived CDR1 and CDR2 are GTSNPN and SVGIG (reference sequence). Trimming took off 0 bases at V and 6 bases at J, with 5 bases between the two ends. The CDR3 DNA reads TGTGCCTGGAGTGTAACGTCTGAAGCTTTCTTT. Translation: CAWSVTSEAFF. The complete variable domain, with remaining parts taken from reference TRBV30 and TRBJ1-1, reads SQTIHQWPATLVQPVGSPLSLECTVEGTSNPNLYWYRQAAGRGLQLLFYSVGIGQISSEVPQNLSASRPQDRQFILSSKKLLLSDSGFYLCAWSVTSEAFFGQGTRLTVV.

This clonotype was seen many times. The chain joins TRBV30 to TRBJ2-1, with 8 nucleotides matching TRBD2. V dropped 2 bases and J dropped 7; count of bases not matched to a gene: 7. This CDR3 spans 14 amino acids. Per the germline V gene, CDR1 is GTSNPN and CDR2 is SVGIG (reference sequence). The CDR3 protein is CAWSPASGSNEQFF. CDR3 coding DNA: TGTGCCTGGAGTCCCGCTAGCGGGTCGAATGAGCAGTTCTTC.

This clonotype has at least ten counts. This chain connects TRBV12-3 or TRBV12-4 to TRBJ1-1; possible D gene TRBD1, 5 bases. This CDR3 region has 13 residues. The ends were cut back, 5 bases at V and 1 base at J, with 8 bases in the middle. This chain's CDR3 is CASSQGRNTEAFF. CDR3 DNA: TGTGCCAGCAGTCAGGGCAGGAACACTGAAGCTTTCTTT.

A few counts support this clonotype. The chain has TRBV20-1 and TRBJ2-1, with 11 bases matching TRBD2. The germline V gene has CDR1 DFQATT and CDR2 SNEGSKA (reference sequence). The CDR3 consists of 14 residues. V lost 6 bases to trimming and J lost 6 bases; unmatched junction nucleotides: 7. The CDR3 region has the DNA TGCAGTGCCGCTAGCGGGGGGCCTCGCAATGAGCAGTTCTTC. As protein: CSAASGGPRNEQFF.

The V call is TRBV6-4, the J call TRBJ1-2, with a possible D match to TRBD1 (6 bases). In germline, CDR1 is MRHNA, CDR2 SNTAGT. V was shortened by 6 bases and J by 2 bases, with 19 bases between the two germline ends. The CDR3 contains 16 residues. The DNA for the CDR3 is TGTGCCAGCAGCAAGGGGACACAGGGATTGAACTATGGCTACACCTTC. It encodes CASSKGTQGLNYGYTF.

This clonotype showed up many times. The chain employs TRBV20-1 and TRBJ2-5; 11 bases line up with TRBD2. V trimming: 4 bases; J trimming: 9 bases; junction bases outside the gene matches: 10. Germline V CDR1 and CDR2: DFQATT, SNEGSKA (reference sequence). The CDR3 spans 14 residues. The CDR3 region is CSANSGRAGGSQYF. The CDR3 DNA follows: TGCAGTGCTAATAGCGGGAGGGCCGGGGGGTCCCAGTACTTC.

By frequency in the sample, this clonotype is medium-sized. The chain joins TRBV6-2 or TRBV6-3 to TRBJ2-3; D is undetermined. Trimming took 3 bases from V and 2 from J, leaving 12 bases between them. The CDR3 consists of 15 residues. Germline lookup yields CDR1 MNHEY and CDR2 SVGEGT. The CDR3 DNA reads as TGTGCCAGCAGTTATAGGTGGCAGACCACAGATACGCAGTATTTT. Residues: CASSYRWQTTDTQYF.